This TCR beta chain was profiled in a study of regulatory T cells in long-lasting Graves disease. Assembly of TCR beta libraries relied on iRepertoire HTBI primers together with Arm-PCR of CDR3 regions. A single record per CDR3 protein comes from TCRdb applying MiXCR to the multiplex PCR reads. The sample includes around 460,000 distinct CDR3 sequences, roughly 21% seen only once; the top ten take more than 6%. This clonotype was detected many times. Time point of the sample: persistent/refractory GD, antithyroid drugs over 5 years with positive TRAb. Preparation of the TCR library used RNA extracted from PBMCs. Germline CDR1 reads SGHKS; CDR2 reads YYEKEE (reference sequence). This CDR3 is 14 amino acids long. Between the trimmed V and J ends, which lost 4 bases and 2 bases, there was a span of 7 bases.

The chain couples TRBV5-5 to TRBJ2-6; D gene ambiguous. The sequencing used peripheral blood mononuclear cells (PBMCs), collected when the disease was refractory, from a patient treated with antithyroid drugs. The receptor was isolated from a female donor with Graves disease. The CDR3 coding sequence is TGTGCCAGCAGCCACAAACCTGGGGCCAACGTCCTGACTTTC. It is translated as CASSHKPGANVLTF.